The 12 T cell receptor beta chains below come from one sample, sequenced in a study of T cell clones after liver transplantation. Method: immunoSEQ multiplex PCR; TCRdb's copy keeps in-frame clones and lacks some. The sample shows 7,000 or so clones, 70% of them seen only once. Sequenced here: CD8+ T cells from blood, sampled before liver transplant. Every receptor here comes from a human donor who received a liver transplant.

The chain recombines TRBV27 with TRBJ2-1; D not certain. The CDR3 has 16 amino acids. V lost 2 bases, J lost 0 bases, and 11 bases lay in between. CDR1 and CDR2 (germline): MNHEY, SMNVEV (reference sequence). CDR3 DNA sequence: TGTGCCAGCAGTTTAGATACTTCAACCTCCTACAATGAGCAGTTCTTC. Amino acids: CASSLDTSTSYNEQFF.

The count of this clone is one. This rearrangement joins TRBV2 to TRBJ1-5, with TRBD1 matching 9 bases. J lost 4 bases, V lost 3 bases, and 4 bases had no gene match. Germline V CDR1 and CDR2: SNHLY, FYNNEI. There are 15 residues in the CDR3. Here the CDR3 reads CASSEGQGSNQPQHF. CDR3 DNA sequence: TGTGCCAGCAGTGAGGGACAGGGATCAAATCAGCCCCAGCATTTT.

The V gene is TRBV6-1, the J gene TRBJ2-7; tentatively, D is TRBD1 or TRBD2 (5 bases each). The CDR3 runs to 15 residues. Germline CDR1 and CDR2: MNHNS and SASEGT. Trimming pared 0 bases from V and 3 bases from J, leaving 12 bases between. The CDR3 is CASSEAWGKFYEQYF. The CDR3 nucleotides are TGTGCCAGCAGTGAAGCATGGGGGAAGTTCTACGAGCAGTACTTC.

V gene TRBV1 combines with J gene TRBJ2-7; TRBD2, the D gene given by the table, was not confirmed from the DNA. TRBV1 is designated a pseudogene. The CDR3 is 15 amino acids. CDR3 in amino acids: CTSSQPTSGRARQYV. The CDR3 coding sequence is TGCACCAGCAGCCAACCCACTAGCGGGAGGGCTCGGCAGTACGTC.

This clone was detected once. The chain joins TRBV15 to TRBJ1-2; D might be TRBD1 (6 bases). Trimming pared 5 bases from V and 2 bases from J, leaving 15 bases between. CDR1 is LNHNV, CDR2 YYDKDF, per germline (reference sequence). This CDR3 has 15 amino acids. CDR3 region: CATSEGRGLNYGYTF. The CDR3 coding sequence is TGTGCCACCAGCGAGGGCAGGGGCCTGAACTATGGCTACACCTTC.

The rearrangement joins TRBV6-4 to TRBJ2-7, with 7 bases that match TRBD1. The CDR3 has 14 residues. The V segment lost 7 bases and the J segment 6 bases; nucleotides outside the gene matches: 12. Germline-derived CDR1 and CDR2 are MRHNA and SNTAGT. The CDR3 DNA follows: TGTGCCAGCACCAAACAGGGGCTTCGCGTCGAGCAGTACGTC. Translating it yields CASTKQGLRVEQYV.

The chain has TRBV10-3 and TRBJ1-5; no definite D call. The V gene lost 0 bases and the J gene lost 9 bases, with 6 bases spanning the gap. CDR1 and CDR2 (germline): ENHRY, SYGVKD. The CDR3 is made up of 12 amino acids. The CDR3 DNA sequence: TGTGCCATCAGTGAGTCGACTATGCCCCAGCATTTT. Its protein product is CAISESTMPQHF.

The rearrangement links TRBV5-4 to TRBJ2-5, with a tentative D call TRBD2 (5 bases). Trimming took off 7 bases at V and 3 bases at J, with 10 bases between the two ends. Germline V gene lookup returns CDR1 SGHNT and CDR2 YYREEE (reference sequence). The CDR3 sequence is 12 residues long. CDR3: CASRGEEETQYF. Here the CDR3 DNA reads TGTGCCAGCCGGGGAGAGGAAGAGACCCAGTACTTC.

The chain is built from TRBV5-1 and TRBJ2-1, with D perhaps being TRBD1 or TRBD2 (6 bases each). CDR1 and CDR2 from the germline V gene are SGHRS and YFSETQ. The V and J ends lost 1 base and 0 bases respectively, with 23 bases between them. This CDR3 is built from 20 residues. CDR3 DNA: TGCGCCAGCAGCTTGTCGGGGGCGCAGGGGCGGAGGGGCTCCTACAATGAGCAGTTCTTC. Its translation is CASSLSGAQGRRGSYNEQFF.

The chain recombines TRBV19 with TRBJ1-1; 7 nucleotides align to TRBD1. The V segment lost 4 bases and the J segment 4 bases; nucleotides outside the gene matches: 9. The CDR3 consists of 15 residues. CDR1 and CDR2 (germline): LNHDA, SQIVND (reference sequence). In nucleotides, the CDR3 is TGTGCCAGTAGTACATCACAGGGGCGGGGCACTGAAGCTTTCTTT. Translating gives CASSTSQGRGTEAFF.

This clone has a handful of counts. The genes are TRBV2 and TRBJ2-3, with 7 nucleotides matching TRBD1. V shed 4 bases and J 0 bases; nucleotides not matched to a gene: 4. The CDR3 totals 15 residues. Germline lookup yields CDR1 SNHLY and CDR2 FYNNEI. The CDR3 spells CASSATGISTDTQYF. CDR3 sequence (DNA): TGTGCCAGCAGTGCGACAGGGATAAGCACAGATACGCAGTATTTT.

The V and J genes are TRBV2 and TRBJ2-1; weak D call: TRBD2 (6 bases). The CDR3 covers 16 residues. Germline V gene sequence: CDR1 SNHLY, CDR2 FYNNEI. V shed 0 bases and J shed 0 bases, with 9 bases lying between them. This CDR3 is CASSEAAGSSYNEQFF. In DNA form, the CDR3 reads TGTGCCAGCAGTGAAGCGGCGGGGAGCTCCTACAATGAGCAGTTCTTC.